This TCR beta chain derives from a study of T cells in localized non-small cell lung cancer. Points from the study as a whole: Uninvolved adjacent lung, not tumor, had the highest T cell clonality. Higher adjacent-lung clonality was associated with shorter survival.

Measured with immunoSEQ multiplex PCR; TCRdb has only the in-frame clones, and not every one. Seen here are over 40,000 clones, approximately 86% observed once, and the top ten hold roughly 6.9%. This clone was detected once. Its antigen is as yet unknown. Trimming shortened V by 3 bases and J by 3 bases, and 8 bases separated the two germline ends. The CDR3 runs to 13 residues. CDR1 is SGHDN, CDR2 FVKESK, per germline. The receptor comes from a woman between 18 and 50 years old with stage III lung adenocarcinoma. The chain couples TRBV14 to TRBJ1-1; maybe TRBD1 (5 bases). The sequenced sample was peripheral blood, obtained before any cancer treatment. CDR3 protein: CASSQAGYTEAFF. The CDR3 DNA is TGTGCCAGCAGCCAGGCAGGGTACACTGAAGCTTTCTTT.